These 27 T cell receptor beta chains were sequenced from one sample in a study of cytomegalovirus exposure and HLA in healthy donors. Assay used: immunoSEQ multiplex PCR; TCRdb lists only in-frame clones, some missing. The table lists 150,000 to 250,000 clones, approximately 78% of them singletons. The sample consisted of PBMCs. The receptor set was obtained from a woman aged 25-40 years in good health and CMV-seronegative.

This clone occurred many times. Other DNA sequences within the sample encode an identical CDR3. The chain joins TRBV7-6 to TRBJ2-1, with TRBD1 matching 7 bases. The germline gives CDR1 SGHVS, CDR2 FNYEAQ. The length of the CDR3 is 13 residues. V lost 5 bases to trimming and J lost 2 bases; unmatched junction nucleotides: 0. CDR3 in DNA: TGTGCCAGCAGCCAGGGGGCCTACAATGAGCAGTTCTTC. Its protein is CASSQGAYNEQFF.

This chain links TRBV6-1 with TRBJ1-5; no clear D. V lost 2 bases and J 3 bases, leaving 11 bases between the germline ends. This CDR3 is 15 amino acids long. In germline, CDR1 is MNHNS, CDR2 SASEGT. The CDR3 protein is CASSELRGPNQPQHF. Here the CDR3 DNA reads TGTGCCAGCAGTGAACTACGGGGTCCCAATCAGCCCCAGCATTTT.

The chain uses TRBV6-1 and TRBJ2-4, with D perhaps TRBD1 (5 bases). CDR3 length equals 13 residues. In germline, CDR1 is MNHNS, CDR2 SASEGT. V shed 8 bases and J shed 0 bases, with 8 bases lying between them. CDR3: CASLTGAKNIQYF. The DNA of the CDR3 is TGTGCCAGCCTTACAGGAGCCAAAAACATTCAGTACTTC.

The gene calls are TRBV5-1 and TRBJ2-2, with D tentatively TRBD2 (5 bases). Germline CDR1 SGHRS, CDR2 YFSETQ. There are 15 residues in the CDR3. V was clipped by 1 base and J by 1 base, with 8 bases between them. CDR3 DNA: TGCGCCAGCAGCTTGCGGGGAAGGAACACCGGGGAGCTGTTTTTT. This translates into CASSLRGRNTGELFF.

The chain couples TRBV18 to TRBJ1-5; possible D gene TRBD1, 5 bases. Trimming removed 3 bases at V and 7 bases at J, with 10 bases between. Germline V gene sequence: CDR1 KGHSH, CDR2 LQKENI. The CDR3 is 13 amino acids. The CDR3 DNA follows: TGTGCCAGCTCACCGTTGCAGGGACAGCCCCAGCATTTT. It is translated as CASSPLQGQPQHF.

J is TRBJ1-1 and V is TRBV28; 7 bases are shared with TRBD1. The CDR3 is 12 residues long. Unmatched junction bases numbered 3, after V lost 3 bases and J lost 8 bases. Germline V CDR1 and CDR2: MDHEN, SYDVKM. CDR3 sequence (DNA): TGTGCCAGCAGTTTCCCAGGGGGGGAAGCTTTCTTT. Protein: CASSFPGGEAFF.

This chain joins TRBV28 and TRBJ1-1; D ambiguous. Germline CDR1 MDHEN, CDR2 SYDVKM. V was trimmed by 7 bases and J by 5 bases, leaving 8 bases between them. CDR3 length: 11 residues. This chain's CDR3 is CASMGGTEAFF. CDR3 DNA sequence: TGTGCCAGCATGGGAGGGACTGAAGCTTTCTTT. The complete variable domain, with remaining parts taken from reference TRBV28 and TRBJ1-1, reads DVKVTQSSRYLVKRTGEKVFLECVQDMDHENMFWYRQDPGLGLRLIYFSYDVKMKEKGDIPEGYSVSREKKERFSLILESASTNQTSMYLCASMGGTEAFFGQGTRLTVV.

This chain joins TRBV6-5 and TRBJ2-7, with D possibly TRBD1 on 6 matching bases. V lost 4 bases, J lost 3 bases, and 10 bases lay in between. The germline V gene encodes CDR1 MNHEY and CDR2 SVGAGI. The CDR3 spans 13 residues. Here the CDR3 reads CASSLGQNYEQYF. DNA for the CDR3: TGTGCCAGCAGTTTAGGACAGAACTACGAGCAGTACTTC.

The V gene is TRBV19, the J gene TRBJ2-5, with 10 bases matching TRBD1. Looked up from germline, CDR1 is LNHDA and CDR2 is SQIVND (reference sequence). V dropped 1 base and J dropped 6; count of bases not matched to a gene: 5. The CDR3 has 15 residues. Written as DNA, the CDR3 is TGTGCCAGTAGTATAGCTGGGACAGGGGAAAAGACCCAGTACTTC. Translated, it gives CASSIAGTGEKTQYF.

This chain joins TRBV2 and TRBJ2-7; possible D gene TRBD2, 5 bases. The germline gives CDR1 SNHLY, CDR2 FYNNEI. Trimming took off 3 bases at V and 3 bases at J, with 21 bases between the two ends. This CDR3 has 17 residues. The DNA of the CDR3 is TGTGCCAGCAGTGACGAAATCCTCGGGGTGTCCCTCTACGAGCAGTACTTC. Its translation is CASSDEILGVSLYEQYF.

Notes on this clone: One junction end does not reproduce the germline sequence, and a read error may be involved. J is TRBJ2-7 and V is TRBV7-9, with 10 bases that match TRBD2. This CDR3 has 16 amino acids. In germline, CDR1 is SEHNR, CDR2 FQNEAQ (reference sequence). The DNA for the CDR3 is TGTGCCAGCAGCAATCGTAGCGGGAGGCCCCAATACGCGCAGTACTTC. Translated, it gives CASSNRSGRPQYAQYF.

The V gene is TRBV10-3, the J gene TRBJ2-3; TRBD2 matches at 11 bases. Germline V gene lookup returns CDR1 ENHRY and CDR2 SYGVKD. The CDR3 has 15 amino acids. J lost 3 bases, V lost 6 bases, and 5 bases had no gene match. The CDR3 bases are TGTGCCATCAGCGCCTTAGCGGGAGGGACAGATACGCAGTATTTT. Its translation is CAISALAGGTDTQYF.

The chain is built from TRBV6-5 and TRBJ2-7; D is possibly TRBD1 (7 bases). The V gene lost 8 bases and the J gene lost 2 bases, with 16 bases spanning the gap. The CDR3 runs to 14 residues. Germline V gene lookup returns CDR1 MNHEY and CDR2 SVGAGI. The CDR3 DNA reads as TGTGCCAGCGCCCCCGCAGGGGGGACCTACGAGCAGTACTTC. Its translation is CASAPAGGTYEQYF.

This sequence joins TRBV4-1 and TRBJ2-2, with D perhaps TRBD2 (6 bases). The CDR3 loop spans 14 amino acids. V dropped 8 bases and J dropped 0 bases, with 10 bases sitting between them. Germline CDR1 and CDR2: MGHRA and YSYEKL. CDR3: CASGRDSNTGELFF. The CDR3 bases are TGCGCCAGCGGCCGGGACTCGAACACCGGGGAGCTGTTTTTT.

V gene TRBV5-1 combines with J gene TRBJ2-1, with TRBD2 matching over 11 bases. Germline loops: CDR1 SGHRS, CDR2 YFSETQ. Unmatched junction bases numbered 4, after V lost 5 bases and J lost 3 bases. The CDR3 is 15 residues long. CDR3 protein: CASRTSGTSYNEQFF. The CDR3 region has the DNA TGCGCCAGCAGGACTAGCGGGACTAGCTACAATGAGCAGTTCTTC.

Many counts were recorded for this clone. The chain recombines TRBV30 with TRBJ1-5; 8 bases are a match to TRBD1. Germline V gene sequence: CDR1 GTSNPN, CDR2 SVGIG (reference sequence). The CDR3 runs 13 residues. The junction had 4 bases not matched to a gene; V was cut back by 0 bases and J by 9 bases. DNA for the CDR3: TGTGCCTGGAGTGTCCAGGGGGCAGGGCCCCAGCATTTT. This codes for CAWSVQGAGPQHF.

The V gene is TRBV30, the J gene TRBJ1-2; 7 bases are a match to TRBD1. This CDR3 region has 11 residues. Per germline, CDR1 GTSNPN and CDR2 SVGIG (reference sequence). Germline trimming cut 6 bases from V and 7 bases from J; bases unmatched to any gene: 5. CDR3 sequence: CACRGPGGYTF. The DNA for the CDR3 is TGTGCCTGTAGGGGGCCCGGTGGCTACACCTTC. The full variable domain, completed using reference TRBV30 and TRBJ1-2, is SQTIHQWPATLVQPVGSPLSLECTVEGTSNPNLYWYRQAAGRGLQLLFYSVGIGQISSEVPQNLSASRPQDRQFILSSKKLLLSDSGFYLCACRGPGGYTFGSGTRLTVV.

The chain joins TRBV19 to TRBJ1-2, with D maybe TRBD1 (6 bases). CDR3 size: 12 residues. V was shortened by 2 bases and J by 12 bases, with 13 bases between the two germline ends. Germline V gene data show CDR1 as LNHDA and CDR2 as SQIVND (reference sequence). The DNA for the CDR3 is TGTGCCAGTAGTATACCCGGACAGATCCACACCTTC. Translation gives CASSIPGQIHTF.

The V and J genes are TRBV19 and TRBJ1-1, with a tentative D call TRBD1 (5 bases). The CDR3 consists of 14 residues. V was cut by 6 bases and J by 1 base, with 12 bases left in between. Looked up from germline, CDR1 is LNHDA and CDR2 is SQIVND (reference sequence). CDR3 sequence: CASSPLGQNTEAFF. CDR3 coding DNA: TGTGCCAGTAGCCCTTTAGGACAGAACACTGAAGCTTTCTTT.

As DNA, the CDR3 is TGCGCCAGCAGTGAAGGGGGTGAGCAGTACTTC. The encoded protein is CASSEGGEQYF. The chain employs TRBV10-2 and TRBJ2-7; tentative D call: TRBD1 (6 bases). This CDR3 has 11 residues. Trimming cost V 3 bases and J 7 bases, with 7 bases left between them. CDR1 and CDR2 (germline): WSHSY, SAAADI.

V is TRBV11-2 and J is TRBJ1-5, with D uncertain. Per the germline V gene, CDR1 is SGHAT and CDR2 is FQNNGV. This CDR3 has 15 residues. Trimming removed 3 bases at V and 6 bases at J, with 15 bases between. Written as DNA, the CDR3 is TGTGCCAGCAGCTTGGCAGCGGGCCCCAGTCAGCCCCAGCATTTT. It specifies CASSLAAGPSQPQHF.

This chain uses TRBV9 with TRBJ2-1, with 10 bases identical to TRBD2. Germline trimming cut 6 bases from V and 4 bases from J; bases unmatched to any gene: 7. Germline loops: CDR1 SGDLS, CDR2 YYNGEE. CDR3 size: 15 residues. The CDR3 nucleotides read TGTGCCAGCACCACCCGACTAGCGGGTTACAATGAGCAGTTCTTC. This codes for CASTTRLAGYNEQFF.

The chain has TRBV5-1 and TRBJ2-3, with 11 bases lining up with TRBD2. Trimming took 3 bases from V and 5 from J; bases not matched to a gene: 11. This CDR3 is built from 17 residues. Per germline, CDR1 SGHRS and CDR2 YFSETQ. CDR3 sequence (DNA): TGCGCCAGCAGCTCCCTTAGCGGGGGGGCCAGGAAAGATACGCAGTATTTT. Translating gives CASSSLSGGARKDTQYF. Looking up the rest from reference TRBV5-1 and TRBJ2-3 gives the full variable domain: KAGVTQTPRYLIKTRGQQVTLSCSPISGHRSVSWYQQTPGQGLQFLFEYFSETQRNKGNFPGRFSGRQFSNSRSEMNVSTLELGDSALYLCASSSLSGGARKDTQYFGPGTRLTVL.

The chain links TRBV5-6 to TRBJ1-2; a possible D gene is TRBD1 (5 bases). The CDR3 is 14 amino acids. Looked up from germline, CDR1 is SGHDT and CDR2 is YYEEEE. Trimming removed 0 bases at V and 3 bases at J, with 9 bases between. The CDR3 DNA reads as TGTGCCAGCAGCTTGGGACAGATTTACTATGGCTACACCTTC. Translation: CASSLGQIYYGYTF.

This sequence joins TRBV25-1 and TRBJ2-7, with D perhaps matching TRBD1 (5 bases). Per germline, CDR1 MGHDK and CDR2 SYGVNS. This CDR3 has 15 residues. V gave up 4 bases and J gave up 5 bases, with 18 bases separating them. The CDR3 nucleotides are TGTGCCAGCAGTGTTACCCGGGCAGGGCCCCACGAGCAGTACTTC. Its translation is CASSVTRAGPHEQYF.

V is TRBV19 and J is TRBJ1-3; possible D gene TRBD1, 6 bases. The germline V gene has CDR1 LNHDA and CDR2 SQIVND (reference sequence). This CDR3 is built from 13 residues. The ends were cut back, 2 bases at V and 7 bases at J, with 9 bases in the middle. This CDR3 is CASSIQGSNTIYF. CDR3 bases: TGTGCCAGTAGTATACAGGGGAGCAACACCATATATTTT.

The CDR3 here is CASRLQGSEAFF. The CDR3 DNA reads as TGTGCCAGCCGCCTACAGGGCTCTGAAGCTTTCTTT. The chain couples TRBV27 to TRBJ1-1; tentatively, D is TRBD1 (6 bases). V lost 8 bases, J lost 6 bases, and 13 bases lay in between. This CDR3 region has 12 residues. The germline CDR1 and CDR2 sequences are MNHEY and SMNVEV (reference sequence).